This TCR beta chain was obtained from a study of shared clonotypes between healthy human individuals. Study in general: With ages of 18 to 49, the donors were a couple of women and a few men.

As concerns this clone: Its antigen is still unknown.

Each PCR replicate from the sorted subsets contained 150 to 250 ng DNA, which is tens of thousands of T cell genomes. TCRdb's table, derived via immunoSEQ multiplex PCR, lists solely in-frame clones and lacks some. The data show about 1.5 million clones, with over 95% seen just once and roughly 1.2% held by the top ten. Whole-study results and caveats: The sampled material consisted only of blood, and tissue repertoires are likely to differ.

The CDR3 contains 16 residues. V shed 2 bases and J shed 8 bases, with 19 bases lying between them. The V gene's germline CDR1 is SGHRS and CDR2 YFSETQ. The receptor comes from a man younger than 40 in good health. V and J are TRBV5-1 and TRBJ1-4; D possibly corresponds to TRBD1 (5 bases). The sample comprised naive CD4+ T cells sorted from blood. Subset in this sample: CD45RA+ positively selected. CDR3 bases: TGCGCCAGCAGCTTCTCGGCCGGGACCACGGGCGAAAAACTGTTTTTT. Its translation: CASSFSAGTTGEKLFF.